Following are 2 T cell receptor beta chains from one sample sequenced in a study of cytomegalovirus exposure and HLA in healthy donors. 60 Vbeta and 13 Jbeta primers were used in PCR. Using immunoSEQ multiplex PCR, the repertoire was profiled, and TCRdb retains in-frame clones only, with some absent. The table lists about 250,000 clones, around 65% of them singletons. The sequenced sample was PBMCs. The origin of the receptors is a female donor in good health and CMV-seronegative.

A few counts support this clone. The gene calls are TRBV28 and TRBJ2-7; tentative D call: TRBD2 (5 bases). From germline, CDR1 is MDHEN and CDR2 SYDVKM. Trimming left V 5 bases short and J 3 bases short, with 20 bases between. This CDR3 has 16 residues. The CDR3 DNA follows: TGTGCCAGCAGTACCTATGTCAGCGGATCCCTCTACGAGCAGTACTTC. It translates to CASSTYVSGSLYEQYF.

The genes are TRBV14 and TRBJ2-7; the match to TRBD2 covers 8 bases. V lost 1 base to trimming and J lost 6 bases; unmatched junction nucleotides: 17. This CDR3 contains 18 residues. Germline CDR1 and CDR2: SGHDN and FVKESK. The CDR3: CASSQVWGSGGRHGEQYF. The CDR3 coding sequence is TGTGCCAGCAGCCAAGTCTGGGGCAGTGGCGGGAGGCATGGCGAGCAGTACTTC.